This T cell receptor (beta chain) was observed in a study of T cell responses to AZD1222 COVID-19 vaccine. CDR1 and CDR2 (germline): MGHRA, YSYEKL. The CDR3 spans 12 residues. V lost 0 bases, J lost 5 bases, and 4 bases lay in between. Method: immunoSEQ multiplex PCR; TCRdb's copy keeps in-frame clones and lacks some. The sample records tens of thousands of clones, 88% being singletons. Study findings and constraints: Possibly, clonal diversity was underestimated; donors were largely white British and included more females.

Of note for this clone: Its antigen is as yet unknown.

Sequenced material: peripheral blood, taken 28 days after the second AZD1222 dose. The chain couples TRBV4-1 to TRBJ2-5; D gene uncertain. The receptor was isolated from an adult who received the AZD1222 COVID-19 vaccine. The CDR3: CASSQDLETQYF. The CDR3 DNA follows: TGCGCCAGCAGCCAAGATTTGGAGACCCAGTACTTC.